This T cell receptor beta chain is drawn from a study of technical replicates of blood from a handful of donors. The germline gives CDR1 MNHEY, CDR2 SVGAGI. The ends lost 4 bases at V and 5 bases at J; junction bases unmatched: 3. The CDR3 runs to 13 residues. The method was immunoSEQ multiplex PCR; TCRdb's version includes in-frame clones alone and lacks a portion of them. The data contain tens of thousands of clones, roughly 91% of them singletons. The chain recombines TRBV6-5 with TRBJ2-5, with TRBD2 matching over 8 bases. Sample: T cells isolated from PBMCs. This clonotype was obtained from a human donor in good health. This chain's CDR3 is CASSSRGAETQYF. For the CDR3, the DNA is TGTGCCAGCAGTTCGCGGGGGGCCGAGACCCAGTACTTC.